Following are 2 T cell receptor beta chains from one sample sequenced in a study of shared clonotypes between healthy human individuals. Sequenced by immunoSEQ multiplex PCR; TCRdb stores in-frame clones only, minus some. Altogether 800,000 to 1,200,000 clones are present, approximately 78% being singletons, with the ten largest covering approximately 0.56%. The specimen was memory CD4+ T cells from PBMCs. This sample's subset: CD45RA-negative fraction. The receptors come from a man aged 18 to 29 in good health. Some clones in this sample may be carry-over from other donors' samples.

The gene calls are TRBV19 and TRBJ2-2, with 8 bases aligning to TRBD2. This CDR3 comprises 19 residues. V shed 0 bases, J shed 4 bases, and the junction held 13 bases outside the gene matches. Germline-derived CDR1 and CDR2 are LNHDA and SQIVND (reference sequence). In DNA, the CDR3 is TGTGCCAGTAGTATAGAGACACTAGCGGAGTTGAGGGGCACCGGGGAGCTGTTTTTT. This translates into CASSIETLAELRGTGELFF.

The chain has TRBV2 and TRBJ1-1; D is unresolved. The germline V and J ends were trimmed by 2 bases and 7 bases, with 17 bases remaining between them. Per the germline V gene, CDR1 is SNHLY and CDR2 is FYNNEI. This CDR3 is 15 amino acids long. Here the CDR3 reads CASSEPGVGRNEAFF. The CDR3 nucleotides read TGTGCCAGCAGTGAACCTGGGGTAGGAAGGAATGAAGCTTTCTTT.